A single sample is the source of the 5 T cell receptor beta chains below, sequenced in a study of vaccination and CD4 T cells after COVID-19. The treatment here: 10-day PBMC culture with coronavirus spike peptide pools or control peptides (ViraFEST assay). Investigators obtained the unexposed donor's CD4+ T cells before the COVID-19 pandemic (2011-2018). These TCRs' antigens remain unknown. Sequence data for DNA of cultured CD4+ T cells were generated by the Oncomine TCR Beta short-read assay. TCRdb reprocessed the PCR reads with MiXCR, giving one entry per CDR3 protein. This sample carries around 7,000 distinct CDR3 sequences, just over 40% of them seen once, and the ten largest clones take about two fifths. Sequencing was performed on CD4+ T cells from blood, cultured in vitro. These receptors originate from a human donor in good health.

The chain uses TRBV20-1 and TRBJ1-5; 11 nucleotides agree with TRBD1. Germline CDR1 reads DFQATT; CDR2 reads SNEGSKA (reference sequence). The junction had 8 bases not matched to a gene; V was cut back by 4 bases and J by 6 bases. The CDR3 consists of 15 residues. This CDR3 is CSATSRTGGFQPQHF. The CDR3 DNA is TGCAGTGCTACCTCTCGGACAGGGGGCTTTCAGCCCCAGCATTTT.

This chain connects TRBV29-1 to TRBJ2-3, with 11 bases matching TRBD2. With 6 bases clipped from V and 2 bases from J, the junction kept 10 bases outside the gene matches. In germline, CDR1 is SQVTM, CDR2 ANQGSEA. The CDR3 runs to 16 residues. The CDR3 region has the DNA TGCAGCGTCGAGGAGAGACTAGCGGGGAACACAGATACGCAGTATTTT. Translation: CSVEERLAGNTDTQYF.

The chain combines TRBV30 with TRBJ1-6; D is unresolved. V dropped 2 bases and J dropped 8 bases, with 10 bases sitting between them. The CDR3 has 13 amino acids. Germline CDR1 is GTSNPN and CDR2 is SVGIG (reference sequence). The chain's CDR3 is CAWSSGMDSPLHF. The DNA for the CDR3 is TGTGCCTGGAGTTCTGGGATGGATTCACCCCTCCACTTT.

The V gene is TRBV19, the J gene TRBJ1-5; D is unresolved. Germline values: CDR1 LNHDA, CDR2 SQIVND (reference sequence). This CDR3 comprises 14 residues. V shed 7 bases and J shed 0 bases, with 10 bases lying between them. CDR3 loop: CASTLVGSNQPQHF. CDR3 DNA sequence: TGTGCCAGTACCCTTGTGGGTAGCAATCAGCCCCAGCATTTT.

This clonotype has just a few counts. V and J are TRBV28 and TRBJ1-2; tentatively, D is TRBD1 (6 bases). CDR1 MDHEN and CDR2 SYDVKM come from the germline V gene. The CDR3 has 15 residues. V lost 6 bases to trimming and J lost 1 base, with 15 bases between them. The CDR3 protein is CASRLQGTLNYGYTF. The CDR3 DNA follows: TGTGCCAGCAGACTACAGGGTACTCTTAACTATGGCTACACCTTC.